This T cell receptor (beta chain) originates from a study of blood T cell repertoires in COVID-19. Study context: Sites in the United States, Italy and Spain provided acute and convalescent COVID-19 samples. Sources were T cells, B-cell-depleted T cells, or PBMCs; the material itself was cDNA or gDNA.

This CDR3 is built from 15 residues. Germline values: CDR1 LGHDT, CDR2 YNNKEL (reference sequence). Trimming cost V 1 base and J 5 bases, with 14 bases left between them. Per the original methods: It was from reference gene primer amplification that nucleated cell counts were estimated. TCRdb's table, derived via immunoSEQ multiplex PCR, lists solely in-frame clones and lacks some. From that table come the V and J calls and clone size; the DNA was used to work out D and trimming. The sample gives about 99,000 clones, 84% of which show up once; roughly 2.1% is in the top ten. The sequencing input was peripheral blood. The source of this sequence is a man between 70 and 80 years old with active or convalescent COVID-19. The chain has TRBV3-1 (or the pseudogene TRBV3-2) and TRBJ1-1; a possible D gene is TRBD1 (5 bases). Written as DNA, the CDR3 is TGTGCCAGCAGCCAAGCTGACTTGGGGGGGACTGAAGCTTTCTTT. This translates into CASSQADLGGTEAFF.